The 20 T cell receptor beta chains below all came from one sample that was sequenced in a study of blood T cell repertoires in COVID-19 (dated by TCRdb to about 2020). Library construction relied on the immunoSEQ multiplex PCR assay. TCRdb provides this immuneACCESS table in a form limited to in-frame rearrangements. Some clones are lacking; in checked studies, under half of them reflect an unresolved V gene, and why the rest are absent is not known. The sample table shows around 110,000 clones, and 70% to 85% are seen once. The top ten constitute approximately 7% of the sample. The sequencing sample was made of peripheral blood. Receptors originate from a man aged 65 to 79 with active or convalescent COVID-19.

CDR3 nucleotides: TGTGCCAGCAGTGCTTACAGGGAGACCAATGAGCAGTTCTTC. Translated, it gives CASSAYRETNEQFF. This rearrangement joins TRBV2 to TRBJ2-1; perhaps TRBD1 as D (6 bases). The germline V gene has CDR1 SNHLY and CDR2 FYNNEI. Trimming took 4 bases from V and 6 from J, leaving 13 bases between them. The CDR3 extends over 14 amino acids.

The V and J genes are TRBV11-2 and TRBJ2-5; no firm D call. The CDR3 contains 13 residues. The ends were cut back, 9 bases at V and 5 bases at J, with 16 bases in the middle. Looked up from germline, CDR1 is SGHAT and CDR2 is FQNNGV. Here the CDR3 reads CASHNLVVETQYF. DNA for the CDR3: TGTGCCAGTCACAATTTGGTCGTGGAGACCCAGTACTTC.

This clone has a single count. The chain is built from TRBV7-2 and TRBJ2-1; TRBD1 might be the D (5 bases). The CDR3 runs to 15 residues. Germline CDR1 reads SGHTA; CDR2 reads FQGNSA. V was pared by 3 bases and J by 7 bases, with 16 bases between. CDR3: CASSLSRVARNEQFF. The CDR3 region has the DNA TGTGCCAGCAGCTTGAGCAGGGTTGCGAGGAATGAGCAGTTCTTC.

The chain employs TRBV7-2 and TRBJ1-2; no clear D. Germline V CDR1 and CDR2: SGHTA, FQGNSA. The CDR3 is 16 residues long. V was shortened by 5 bases and J by 6 bases, with 22 bases between the two germline ends. CDR3 sequence reads: CASSTRWSSLGDGYTF. The CDR3 region has the DNA TGTGCCAGCAGCACTAGGTGGAGCAGTTTGGGTGATGGCTACACCTTC.

This sequence joins TRBV7-8 and TRBJ2-1, with no clear D. Trimming shortened V by 1 base and J by 1 base, and 11 bases separated the two germline ends. The CDR3 has 16 residues. The germline V gene has CDR1 SGHVS and CDR2 FQNEAQ. CDR3 in amino acids: CASSLGGSPSYNEQFF. CDR3 in DNA: TGTGCCAGCAGCTTAGGTGGTAGTCCATCCTACAATGAGCAGTTCTTC.

The chain recombines TRBV30 with TRBJ2-7, with a weak D call TRBD2 (7 bases). Per germline, CDR1 GTSNPN and CDR2 SVGIG (reference sequence). The CDR3 spans 13 residues. The germline V and J ends were trimmed by 2 bases and 4 bases, with 12 bases remaining between them. Here the CDR3 reads CAWSLRGGYEQYF. Here the CDR3 DNA reads TGTGCCTGGAGTTTGAGGGGGGGGTACGAGCAGTACTTC.

This clone came up once. This chain connects TRBV6-6 to TRBJ1-4, with unresolved D. V was trimmed by 1 base and J by 4 bases, leaving 7 bases between them. CDR3 size: 14 residues. The germline gives CDR1 MNHNY, CDR2 SVGAGI (reference sequence). The CDR3 region has the DNA TGTGCCAGCAGTTACTTCGGGAATAATGAAAAACTGTTTTTT. It codes for CASSYFGNNEKLFF.

The rearrangement uses TRBV6-5 and TRBJ1-2; 7 bases line up with TRBD1. Trimming at V came to 0 bases and at J to 8 bases, leaving 6 bases not matched to a gene. This CDR3 has 14 residues. The germline V gene has CDR1 MNHEY and CDR2 SVGAGI. CDR3 sequence reads: CASSYSGQGGGYTF. As DNA, the CDR3 is TGTGCCAGCAGTTACTCGGGGCAGGGGGGCGGCTACACCTTC.

The J gene is TRBJ1-5, the V gene TRBV28; 8 bases align to TRBD1. The trim removed 6 bases at V and 4 bases at J, leaving 5 bases unmatched. Germline CDR1 reads MDHEN; CDR2 reads SYDVKM. There are 14 residues in the CDR3. CDR3: CASRGGQVNQPQHF. In nucleotides, the CDR3 is TGTGCCAGCAGGGGGGGACAGGTAAATCAGCCCCAGCATTTT.

The chain uses TRBV6-5 and TRBJ1-2, with 11 bases identical to TRBD1. Germline V lookup: CDR1 MNHEY, CDR2 SVGAGI. V lost 7 bases and J lost 7; bases outside the gene matches: 8. The CDR3 is 14 amino acids. The CDR3 loop reads CASTELGTGGGYTF. The CDR3 DNA is TGTGCCAGCACCGAACTTGGGACAGGGGGTGGCTACACCTTC.

The rearrangement links TRBV6-5 to TRBJ1-6; 8 nucleotides align to TRBD1. This CDR3 contains 16 residues. Germline-derived CDR1 and CDR2 are MNHEY and SVGAGI. J was trimmed by 7 bases and V by 2 bases; bases with no gene match: 7. This CDR3 is CASSYGYRTGNSPLHF. CDR3 bases: TGTGCCAGCAGTTACGGGTACCGGACAGGGAATTCACCCCTCCACTTT.

The chain uses TRBV6-2 or TRBV6-3 and TRBJ2-1, with 8 bases fitting TRBD1. The CDR3 has 15 amino acids. V lost 0 bases and J lost 5; bases outside the gene matches: 3. The germline CDR1 and CDR2 sequences are MNHEY and SVGEGT. In nucleotides, the CDR3 is TGTGCCAGCAGTTACTCCAGGGGGCGCAACAATGAGCAGTTCTTC. Its translation is CASSYSRGRNNEQFF.

The chain joins TRBV11-1 to TRBJ1-1, with a tentative D call TRBD1 (6 bases). V lost 0 bases and J 0 bases, leaving 8 bases between the germline ends. The CDR3 covers 15 residues. Germline V CDR1 and CDR2: SGHAT, FQDESV (reference sequence). CDR3 nucleotides: TGTGCCAGCAGCTTAGCTGGACAGCTGAACACTGAAGCTTTCTTT. Amino acids: CASSLAGQLNTEAFF.

The CDR3 loop is CASGAGGWNTEAFF. CDR3 bases: TGTGCCAGCGGTGCGGGGGGCTGGAATACTGAAGCTTTCTTT. V gene TRBV9 combines with J gene TRBJ1-1; D is possibly TRBD1 (6 bases). This CDR3 region has 14 residues. The V gene lost 7 bases and the J gene lost 5 bases, with 18 bases spanning the gap. Per germline, CDR1 SGDLS and CDR2 YYNGEE.

The J gene is TRBJ2-5, the V gene TRBV6-6; D is perhaps TRBD2 (6 bases). V lost 6 bases and J lost 2, with 16 bases in between. The germline CDR1 and CDR2 sequences are MNHNY and SVGAGI (reference sequence). This CDR3 contains 15 residues. As DNA, the CDR3 is TGTGCCAGCAGAACCGACCGTGGGGGGCAAGAGACCCAGTACTTC. This sequence encodes CASRTDRGGQETQYF.

V is TRBV5-4 and J is TRBJ1-6; the D is unclear. V was trimmed by 2 bases and J by 0 bases, leaving 9 bases between them. CDR3 length: 16 amino acids. Germline-derived CDR1 and CDR2 are SGHNT and YYREEE (reference sequence). The CDR3 reads CASSFGPSSYNSPLHF. CDR3 nucleotide sequence: TGTGCCAGCAGCTTTGGGCCGAGCTCCTATAATTCACCCCTCCACTTT. The full variable domain, in which reference TRBV5-4 and TRBJ1-6 provide the parts outside the CDR3, is ETGVTQSPTHLIKTRGQQVTLRCSSQSGHNTVSWYQQALGQGPQFIFQYYREEENGRGNFPPRFSGLQFPNYSSELNVNALELDDSALYLCASSFGPSSYNSPLHFGNGTRLTVT.

The rearrangement links TRBV7-3 to TRBJ2-1; the D gene is possibly TRBD1 (5 bases). Germline lookup yields CDR1 SGHTA and CDR2 FQGTGA. The CDR3 is made up of 13 amino acids. With 5 bases removed from V and 6 bases from J, the gap between germline ends came to 11 bases. The CDR3 region is CASSDSLGNEQFF. CDR3 sequence (DNA): TGTGCCAGCAGCGACAGCCTGGGCAATGAGCAGTTCTTC.

This rearrangement joins TRBV20-1 to TRBJ2-7; the match to TRBD1 covers 8 bases. V was pared by 3 bases and J by 0 bases, with 4 bases of the junction left unmatched. In germline, CDR1 is DFQATT, CDR2 SNEGSKA (reference sequence). This CDR3 is built from 14 residues. The CDR3, as DNA: TGCAGTGCTAGTCAGGGGGCCTCCTCCTACGAGCAGTACTTC. Translation: CSASQGASSYEQYF.

V usage is TRBV30 and J usage is TRBJ1-2, with 9 bases matching TRBD1. V shed 5 bases and J 1 base; nucleotides not matched to a gene: 5. The CDR3 is 14 amino acids. The germline CDR1 and CDR2 sequences are GTSNPN and SVGIG (reference sequence). This CDR3 reads CAWGGQGRNYGYTF. The DNA of the CDR3 is TGTGCCTGGGGGGGACAGGGCCGTAACTATGGCTACACCTTC. The full variable domain, in which reference TRBV30 and TRBJ1-2 provide the parts outside the CDR3, is SQTIHQWPATLVQPVGSPLSLECTVEGTSNPNLYWYRQAAGRGLQLLFYSVGIGQISSEVPQNLSASRPQDRQFILSSKKLLLSDSGFYLCAWGGQGRNYGYTFGSGTRLTVV.

The rearrangement uses TRBV27 and TRBJ1-1, with D possibly being TRBD1 (5 bases). Germline V CDR1 and CDR2: MNHEY, SMNVEV (reference sequence). Trimming left V 5 bases short and J 4 bases short, with 11 bases between. The length of the CDR3 is 13 residues. The CDR3 DNA follows: TGTGCCAGCAGTCACCCAGGGTCCACTGAAGCTTTCTTT. Encoded protein: CASSHPGSTEAFF.